These 20 T cell receptor beta chains share one sample of origin, sequenced in a study of blood T cell repertoires in COVID-19. The protocol was immunoSEQ multiplex PCR, while the TCRdb copy is restricted to in-frame clones and leaves out a portion. The data hold approximately 350,000 clones, with around 87% observed a single time. Sequenced sample: peripheral blood. The receptors were sampled from a woman aged 45-60 years with COVID-19, enrolled during active disease.

This clone was seen more than once but under ten times. The chain links TRBV7-2 to TRBJ2-7, with 10 nucleotides matching TRBD1. With V trimmed by 8 bases and J by 1 base, 5 bases remained unmatched. This CDR3 comprises 14 residues. Per germline, CDR1 SGHTA and CDR2 FQGNSA. The CDR3 bases are TGTGCCAGCCGGACAGGGGGACCTTCCTACGAGCAGTACTTC. This gives the protein CASRTGGPSYEQYF.

This chain uses TRBV29-1 with TRBJ1-1; tentative D call: TRBD1 (6 bases). The V gene's germline CDR1 is SQVTM and CDR2 ANQGSEA. V shed 5 bases and J shed 0 bases, with 13 bases lying between them. This CDR3 is built from 14 residues. The CDR3 nucleotides are TGCAGCGTTCAGGGGTTCCAAATGAACACTGAAGCTTTCTTT. It is translated as CSVQGFQMNTEAFF.

The J gene is TRBJ2-7, the V gene TRBV7-9, with D perhaps matching TRBD1 (6 bases). CDR3 length: 15 amino acids. The V end lost 5 bases, the J end lost 1 base, and 15 bases lay between the germline ends. Per the germline V gene, CDR1 is SEHNR and CDR2 is FQNEAQ (reference sequence). The CDR3, as DNA: TGTGCCAGCAGCCGAGAACGGGACACGTCCTACGAGCAGTACTTC. Its translation: CASSRERDTSYEQYF.

The J gene is TRBJ1-1, the V gene TRBV19; the D gene is possibly TRBD1 (5 bases). Trimming shortened V by 3 bases and J by 2 bases, and 16 bases separated the two germline ends. CDR1 is LNHDA, CDR2 SQIVND, per germline (reference sequence). This CDR3 has 16 residues. CDR3 nucleotides: TGTGCCAGTAGTATGGGGGGTTCGCGGGTTAACACTGAAGCTTTCTTT. Its protein is CASSMGGSRVNTEAFF.

The chain links TRBV28 to TRBJ1-1; the D gene is possibly TRBD1 (6 bases). From germline, CDR1 is MDHEN and CDR2 SYDVKM. The ends were cut back, 6 bases at V and 2 bases at J, with 10 bases in the middle. The CDR3 covers 13 residues. The CDR3 nucleotides read TGTGCCAGCAGGTCCAGGGGTAACACTGAAGCTTTCTTT. Encoded protein: CASRSRGNTEAFF.

A single count supports this clone. The chain employs TRBV5-1 and TRBJ2-5; possible D gene TRBD2, 5 bases. The CDR3 contains 14 residues. Germline loops: CDR1 SGHRS, CDR2 YFSETQ. V lost 7 bases and J 5 bases, leaving 18 bases between the germline ends. In DNA, the CDR3 is TGCGCCAGCCTTTTCGAGGGCCGTCGGGAGACCCAGTACTTC. As protein: CASLFEGRRETQYF.

This chain links TRBV11-2 with TRBJ1-5; TRBD1 is a possible D gene (6 bases). V was shortened by 5 bases and J by 0 bases, with 11 bases between the two germline ends. This CDR3 region has 15 residues. In germline, CDR1 is SGHAT, CDR2 FQNNGV. CDR3 coding DNA: TGTGCCAGCAGCAAGACAGGACATAGCAATCAGCCCCAGCATTTT. Translating it yields CASSKTGHSNQPQHF.

This clone was seen a single time. The chain recombines TRBV5-4 with TRBJ2-5, with 9 bases that match TRBD2. V lost 2 bases to trimming and J lost 5 bases; unmatched junction nucleotides: 13. The CDR3 has 17 amino acids. Germline V gene lookup returns CDR1 SGHNT and CDR2 YYREEE (reference sequence). CDR3 residues: CASSFRVLAGGAETQYF. The CDR3, as DNA: TGTGCCAGCAGCTTTAGGGTATTGGCGGGAGGGGCCGAGACCCAGTACTTC. Combining the CDR3 with reference TRBV5-4 and TRBJ2-5 gives the whole variable domain ETGVTQSPTHLIKTRGQQVTLRCSSQSGHNTVSWYQQALGQGPQFIFQYYREEENGRGNFPPRFSGLQFPNYSSELNVNALELDDSALYLCASSFRVLAGGAETQYFGPGTRLLVL.

This CDR3 is CASSLQMNTEAFF. CDR3 coding DNA: TGTGCCAGCAGCTTACAGATGAACACTGAAGCTTTCTTT. This chain joins TRBV7-9 and TRBJ1-1; D gene uncertain. V lost 2 bases and J lost 0, with 4 bases in between. CDR3 length equals 13 residues. Germline V gene sequence: CDR1 SEHNR, CDR2 FQNEAQ (reference sequence).

The chain carries TRBV2 and TRBJ1-2; the match to TRBD1 covers 7 bases. V trimming: 8 bases; J trimming: 6 bases; junction bases outside the gene matches: 12. The CDR3 has 14 residues. Germline V CDR1 and CDR2: SNHLY, FYNNEI. CDR3 in amino acids: CASETTGLRDGYTF. In nucleotides, the CDR3 is TGTGCCAGCGAAACGACAGGGTTGAGGGATGGCTACACCTTC.

The chain combines TRBV6-5 with TRBJ2-7; 9 bases fit TRBD2. The CDR3 sequence is 15 residues long. V was pared by 2 bases and J by 5 bases, with 7 bases of the junction left unmatched. Per the germline V gene, CDR1 is MNHEY and CDR2 is SVGAGI. In nucleotides, the CDR3 is TGTGCCAGCAGTTACGAGGGCGGGAGGGTCAACGAGCAGTACTTC. Amino acids: CASSYEGGRVNEQYF.

This clone came up once. This chain connects TRBV7-8 to TRBJ2-1; no definite D call. V was clipped by 5 bases and J by 9 bases, with 8 bases between them. The germline V gene has CDR1 SGHVS and CDR2 FQNEAQ. The CDR3 contains 11 residues. CDR3 coding DNA: TGTGCCAGCAGCCTCCGCGGTGAGCAGTTCTTC. It encodes CASSLRGEQFF.

The chain combines TRBV7-9 with TRBJ2-7, with 7 bases identical to TRBD1. The CDR3 runs 17 residues. The germline CDR1 and CDR2 sequences are SEHNR and FQNEAQ (reference sequence). J gave up 4 bases and V 6 bases, and 18 bases lay outside the gene matches. CDR3 loop: CASRPNPRGTETYEQYF. CDR3 nucleotides: TGTGCCAGCAGACCTAATCCAAGGGGGACAGAGACTTACGAGCAGTACTTC.

The chain uses TRBV12-3 or TRBV12-4 and TRBJ1-6; D not resolved. The CDR3 loop spans 13 amino acids. The V gene lost 5 bases and the J gene lost 7 bases, with 9 bases spanning the gap. The CDR3 bases are TGTGCCAGCAGTATAAAACAGAATTCACCCCTCCACTTT. It encodes CASSIKQNSPLHF.

The gene calls are TRBV5-4 and TRBJ1-2; D is unresolved. Looked up from germline, CDR1 is SGHNT and CDR2 is YYREEE (reference sequence). Trimming pared 0 bases from V and 4 bases from J, leaving 4 bases between. CDR3 size: 12 residues. In nucleotides, the CDR3 is TGTGCCAGCAGCTTGGCCGGCTATGGCTACACCTTC. Translating it yields CASSLAGYGYTF.

The chain combines TRBV30 with TRBJ2-7, with 14 nucleotides matching TRBD2. This CDR3 is 16 amino acids long. Germline-derived CDR1 and CDR2 are GTSNPN and SVGIG (reference sequence). Trimming cost V 1 base and J 2 bases; bases outside gene matches: 4. CDR3 sequence reads: CAWSGTSGRRAYEQYF. CDR3 bases: TGTGCCTGGAGTGGGACTAGCGGGAGGAGAGCCTACGAGCAGTACTTC. The whole variable domain, filled in from reference TRBV30 and TRBJ2-7, reads SQTIHQWPATLVQPVGSPLSLECTVEGTSNPNLYWYRQAAGRGLQLLFYSVGIGQISSEVPQNLSASRPQDRQFILSSKKLLLSDSGFYLCAWSGTSGRRAYEQYFGPGTRLTVT.

This clone was seen a single time. The chain has TRBV19 and TRBJ1-3; D is perhaps TRBD1 (5 bases). From germline, CDR1 is LNHDA and CDR2 SQIVND (reference sequence). The length of the CDR3 is 14 residues. V lost 6 bases, J lost 1 base, and 10 bases lay in between. DNA for the CDR3: TGTGCCAGTAGCGCCGGGACTTCTGGAAACACCATATATTTT. Its translation: CASSAGTSGNTIYF.

This rearrangement joins TRBV7-9 to TRBJ2-5, with TRBD2 matching 12 bases. The V and J ends lost 3 bases and 0 bases, in that order; junction bases with no gene match: 5. Germline CDR1 is SEHNR and CDR2 is FQNEAQ (reference sequence). The CDR3 length is 17 residues. This chain's CDR3 is CASSLGTSGLYQETQYF. The CDR3 region has the DNA TGTGCCAGCAGCTTGGGGACTAGCGGGTTATACCAAGAGACCCAGTACTTC. The full variable domain, in which reference TRBV7-9 and TRBJ2-5 provide the parts outside the CDR3, is DTGVSQNPRHKITKRGQNVTFRCDPISEHNRLYWYRQTLGQGPEFLTYFQNEAQLEKSRLLSDRFSAERPKGSFSTLEIQRTEQGDSAMYLCASSLGTSGLYQETQYFGPGTRLLVL.

The J gene is TRBJ2-3, the V gene TRBV28, with 15 bases aligning to TRBD2. V shed 10 bases and J 0 bases; nucleotides not matched to a gene: 14. Germline CDR1 and CDR2: MDHEN and SYDVKM. This CDR3 has 19 amino acids. DNA for the CDR3: TGTGCCACAACGGCCCGGGGGACTAGCGGGAGGACTAGCACAGATACGCAGTATTTT. Protein sequence: CATTARGTSGRTSTDTQYF. Filled out from reference TRBV28 and TRBJ2-3, the complete variable domain reads DVKVTQSSRYLVKRTGEKVFLECVQDMDHENMFWYRQDPGLGLRLIYFSYDVKMKEKGDIPEGYSVSREKKERFSLILESASTNQTSMYLCATTARGTSGRTSTDTQYFGPGTRLTVL.

This clone was observed a single time. The gene calls are TRBV7-3 and TRBJ2-7, with a possible D match to TRBD1 (6 bases). Trimming removed 3 bases at V and 2 bases at J, with 11 bases between. This CDR3 spans 14 amino acids. Germline CDR1 SGHTA, CDR2 FQGTGA. The CDR3 DNA reads as TGTGCCAGCAGCTTGATGACAGGACCCTACGAGCAGTACTTC. This encodes CASSLMTGPYEQYF.